The source of this T cell receptor (beta chain) is a study of T cell responses to AZD1222 COVID-19 vaccine. About the research overall: Combined were second doses at about 4 or about 12 weeks. Overall study findings and caveats: Baseline seropositives among AZD1222 recipients totaled only six. Donors, mostly white British, included more females; clonal diversity was possibly underestimated. Variant regions that are unmutated are reportedly the target of nearly half of spike-specific TCRs.

This CDR3 region has 18 residues. V shed 0 bases, J shed 1 base, and the junction held 5 bases outside the gene matches. Looked up from germline, CDR1 is MGHRA and CDR2 is YSYEKL. Concerning this clone itself: What it binds is unknown.

Generated by immunoSEQ multiplex PCR, the TCRdb table keeps only in-frame clones and is missing some. The sample carries just over 150,000 clones, 90% recorded once. The TCR comes from an adult in good health. The chain employs TRBV4-1 and TRBJ2-3; TRBD2 matches at 12 bases. Sample: peripheral blood, taken on day 0 of AZD1222 vaccination. The CDR3 loop reads CASSQDRLAGVGTDTQYF. CDR3 DNA: TGCGCCAGCAGCCAAGATAGACTAGCGGGAGTCGGCACAGATACGCAGTATTTT.